This entry lists 7 T cell receptor beta chains sequenced from one sample in a study of blood T cell repertoires in COVID-19. Sequencing used immunoSEQ multiplex PCR; TCRdb keeps in-frame clones, though not all of them. This sample carries roughly 18,000 clones, about 90% of them seen once, and the ten largest clones take roughly 4%. The sample was peripheral blood. These receptors were collected from a human donor in a cohort sampled during active COVID-19.

The genes are TRBV2 and TRBJ2-4, with a possible D match to TRBD1 (5 bases). There are 18 residues in the CDR3. Trimming stripped 2 bases from V and 0 bases from J, with 17 bases between. Germline V gene data show CDR1 as SNHLY and CDR2 as FYNNEI. The CDR3 nucleotides are TGTGCCAGCAGTGAAAGGTCCCCCGACAGTCTAGCCAAAAACATTCAGTACTTC. As protein: CASSERSPDSLAKNIQYF.

The chain links TRBV7-2 to TRBJ1-2; D is possibly TRBD1 (5 bases). V gave up 3 bases and J gave up 3 bases, with 17 bases separating them. The germline V gene has CDR1 SGHTA and CDR2 FQGNSA. This CDR3 has 16 residues. CDR3 region: CASSFGGTMIDYGYTF. The CDR3 coding sequence is TGTGCCAGCAGCTTCGGGGGGACGATGATAGACTATGGCTACACCTTC.

The chain combines TRBV5-1 with TRBJ2-4; 7 bases map to TRBD1. The CDR3 covers 16 residues. Germline-derived CDR1 and CDR2 are SGHRS and YFSETQ. V shed 4 bases, J shed 0 bases, and the junction held 7 bases outside the gene matches. The CDR3 DNA is TGCGCCAGCAGCCCGGGACAGCTCGGAGCCAAAAACATTCAGTACTTC. Translated, it gives CASSPGQLGAKNIQYF.

The chain's CDR3 is CATSDQHANYGYTF. DNA of the CDR3: TGTGCCACCAGTGACCAACATGCTAACTATGGCTACACCTTC. The chain is built from TRBV24-1 and TRBJ1-2; unclear D gene. Germline CDR1 KGHDR, CDR2 SFDVKD. The CDR3 totals 14 residues. Trimming left V 4 bases short and J 0 bases short, with 8 bases between.

The chain combines TRBV9 with TRBJ2-3; D is unresolved. The V gene lost 0 bases and the J gene lost 3 bases, with 5 bases spanning the gap. The CDR3 contains 13 residues. Germline CDR1 and CDR2: SGDLS and YYNGEE. CDR3 in amino acids: CASSVVGTDTQYF. The CDR3 DNA reads as TGTGCCAGCAGCGTAGTCGGTACAGATACGCAGTATTTT. Full variable domain (remainder filled in from reference TRBV9 and TRBJ2-3): DSGVTQTPKHLITATGQRVTLRCSPRSGDLSVYWYQQSLDQGLQFLIQYYNGEERAKGNILERFSAQQFPDLHSELNLSSLELGDSALYFCASSVVGTDTQYFGPGTRLTVL.

This rearrangement joins TRBV7-8 to TRBJ2-7; D uncertain. V gave up 3 bases and J gave up 1 base, with 7 bases separating them. The CDR3 totals 13 residues. Germline V lookup: CDR1 SGHVS, CDR2 FQNEAQ. The CDR3 protein is CASSFQSSYEQYV. CDR3 DNA: TGTGCCAGCAGCTTTCAGTCATCCTACGAGCAGTACGTC.

CDR3 sequence reads: CASSSQTMTSQYNEQFF. DNA for the CDR3: TGTGCCAGCAGCTCGCAAACAATGACTAGTCAGTACAATGAGCAGTTCTTC. V is TRBV7-9 and J is TRBJ2-1; D is possibly TRBD2 (6 bases). Germline V CDR1 and CDR2: SEHNR, FQNEAQ (reference sequence). The CDR3 consists of 17 residues. V gave up 4 bases and J gave up 4 bases, with 20 bases separating them.